This is a list of T cell receptor beta chains from one sample in a study of T cells in Graves' hyperthyroidism and ophthalmopathy. TCRdb independently ran MiXCR on the multiplex PCR reads; one entry per CDR3 protein. The profile shows a few hundred thousand distinct CDR3 sequences, around 14% of them singletons. The sequencing input was blood. These receptors all stem from a young woman with Graves' hyperthyroidism. CDR3s include the opening cysteine and the closing phenylalanine or tryptophan. A D gene is named only where the DNA matches it firmly. The size of a clone is reported for some rows only, either as once, few or many, or as a class for expanded clones.

size	D	V	J	CDR3	DNA
many	TRBD1	TRBV28	TRBJ1-1	CASSGWDSKIVEAFF	TGTGCCAGCAGTGGGTGGGACAGTAAAATAGTAGAAGCTTTCTTT
many	.	TRBV10-3	TRBJ1-1	CAISVKGNTEAFF	TGTGCCATCAGTGTCAAGGGAAACACTGAAGCTTTCTTT
few	TRBD2	TRBV3-1	TRBJ2-5	CASSQSGLAGSQETQYF	TGTGCCAGCAGCCAAAGCGGACTAGCGGGATCTCAAGAGACCCAGTACTTC
many	TRBD2	TRBV3-1	TRBJ2-3	CASSQVLVRRAGEADTQYF	TGTGCCAGCAGCCAAGTTTTGGTCCGAAGGGCGGGAGAGGCAGATACGCAGTATTTT
.	TRBD2	TRBV10-2	TRBJ2-3	CASRDGGGSGGSTDTQYF	TGCGCCAGCAGAGACGGGGGGGGTAGCGGGGGGAGCACAGATACGCAGTATTTT
many	TRBD1	TRBV3-1	TRBJ2-4	CASSQEWGTGGSGNIQYF	TGTGCCAGCAGCCAGGAATGGGGGACAGGGGGCTCAGGAAACATTCAGTACTTC
many	TRBD1	TRBV2	TRBJ1-2	CASKRDSTWSGYTF	TGTGCCAGCAAAAGGGACAGCACGTGGAGTGGCTACACCTTC
many	.	TRBV28	TRBJ1-4	CATGGQGGTNEKLFF	TGTGCCACGGGAGGGCAGGGAGGAACTAATGAAAAACTGTTTTTT
few	.	TRBV20-1	TRBJ2-1	CSAREGLGYNEQFF	TGCAGTGCTAGGGAGGGTCTCGGCTACAATGAGCAGTTCTTC
many	.	TRBV3-1	TRBJ1-1	CASSQGTVNTEAFF	TGTGCCAGCAGCCAAGGGACGGTAAACACTGAAGCTTTCTTT
many	TRBD1	TRBV24-1	TRBJ2-5	CATSGTGAQETQYF	TGTGCCACCAGTGGGACAGGAGCTCAAGAGACCCAGTACTTC
few	.	TRBV10-3	TRBJ1-3	CAISEPDSSGNTIYF	TGTGCCATCAGTGAGCCCGACAGTTCTGGAAACACCATATATTTT
many	TRBD2	TRBV18	TRBJ2-7	CASSPGRAAYEQYF	TGTGCCAGCTCACCGGGGAGGGCAGCCTACGAGCAGTACTTC
once	.	TRBV5-6	TRBJ2-7	CASSLSGRVHEQYF	TGTGCCAGCAGCTTGTCGGGCAGGGTTCACGAGCAGTACTTC
many	TRBD1	TRBV20-1	TRBJ2-1	CSASPGSRQGFNEQFF	TGCAGTGCCTCCCCGGGCAGCCGACAGGGGTTTAATGAGCAGTTCTTC
.	.	TRBV19	TRBJ2-7	CASRLDGSYEQYF	TGTGCCAGTCGACTAGACGGATCCTACGAGCAGTACTTC
.	.	TRBV14	TRBJ2-6	CASSQEPGANVLTF	TGTGCCAGCAGCCAAGAGCCTGGGGCCAACGTCCTGACTTTC
many	TRBD2	TRBV20-1	TRBJ2-5	CSAREGKRELETQYF	TGCAGTGCTAGAGAGGGCAAGCGGGAGTTAGAGACCCAGTACTTC
many	.	TRBV12-3/TRBV12-4	TRBJ1-2	CASQKRPTMDTF	TGTGCCAGCCAGAAAAGGCCAACTATGGACACCTTC
many	.	TRBV5-1	TRBJ1-1	CASSLVPSYTEAFF	TGCGCCAGCAGCTTGGTTCCCTCTTACACTGAAGCTTTCTTT
few	TRBD2	TRBV5-6	TRBJ2-1	CASSLMVAGHNEQFF	TGTGCCAGCAGCTTGATGGTAGCGGGCCACAATGAGCAGTTCTTC
once	TRBD2	TRBV4-1	TRBJ2-3	CASSQLAGPEVQYF	TGCGCCAGCAGCCAGTTAGCGGGCCCCGAAGTGCAGTATTTT
.	TRBD2	TRBV10-2	TRBJ2-1	CATRLAGVDNEQFF	TGCGCCACCAGGTTAGCGGGGGTCGACAATGAGCAGTTCTTC
.	TRBD1	TRBV9	TRBJ1-6	CASSVEDRGHSPLHF	TGTGCCAGCAGCGTAGAGGACAGGGGTCATTCACCCCTCCACTTT
few	TRBD2	TRBV6-1	TRBJ2-7	CASSRSGTSGRATYEQYF	TGTGCCAGCAGTAGGTCCGGGACTAGCGGGAGGGCGACCTACGAGCAGTACTTC
many	.	TRBV7-9	TRBJ2-1	CASSLRDSYNEQFF	TGTGCCAGCAGCTTACGTGATAGTTACAATGAGCAGTTCTTC
many	TRBD2	TRBV3-1	TRBJ2-1	CASSQDRLAGVNEQFF	TGTGCCAGCAGCCAAGATCGACTAGCGGGAGTCAATGAGCAGTTCTTC
few	.	TRBV19	TRBJ1-5	CAAKQGLGNQPQHF	TGTGCCGCAAAACAGGGTTTAGGCAATCAGCCCCAGCATTTT
.	TRBD2	TRBV4-1	TRBJ2-7	CASSYTAGDYEQYF	TGCGCCAGCAGCTACACCGCGGGGGACTACGAGCAGTACTTC
.	.	TRBV30	TRBJ1-1	CTWRSGTHTEAFF	TGTACCTGGAGATCCGGGACTCACACTGAAGCTTTCTTT
many	.	TRBV7-3	TRBJ2-7	CASSLTSSDSYEQYF	TGTGCCAGCAGCTTAACGTCTAGCGACTCCTACGAGCAGTACTTC
many	.	TRBV30	TRBJ1-1	CAWSEQGGTEAFF	TGTGCCTGGAGTGAACAGGGAGGGACTGAAGCTTTCTTT
many	TRBD2	TRBV5-1	TRBJ2-2	CASSPSGSGGELFF	TGCGCCAGCAGCCCTAGCGGGAGTGGCGGGGAGCTGTTTTTT
.	.	TRBV4-1	TRBJ1-1	CASSQDPDRLGTEAFF	TGCGCCAGCAGCCAAGACCCCGACAGGTTGGGGACTGAAGCTTTCTTT
.	.	TRBV14	TRBJ2-1	CAASGLGFGGQMEQFF	TGTGCCGCCTCCGGGCTAGGCTTCGGAGGACAAATGGAGCAGTTCTTC
few	.	TRBV12-3/TRBV12-4	TRBJ1-3	CASRFPNRDPDF	TGTGCCAGCAGGTTCCCGAACAGGGACCCGGATTTT
few	.	TRBV27	TRBJ2-7	CASSPLVRGSYEQYF	TGTGCCAGCAGCCCCTTAGTCAGAGGCTCCTACGAGCAGTACTTC
many	TRBD1	TRBV7-9	TRBJ2-7	CASRTTGTDYEQYF	TGTGCCAGCAGAACAACCGGGACAGACTACGAGCAGTACTTC
few	.	TRBV20-1	TRBJ2-7	CSARPGPDLGEQYF	TGCAGTGCTAGGCCCGGGCCTGATCTTGGCGAGCAGTACTTC
many	.	TRBV20-1	TRBJ2-2	CSASLRATNTGELFF	TGCAGTGCTAGTCTTCGGGCAACGAACACCGGGGAGCTGTTTTTT
.	.	TRBV19	TRBJ2-6	CASSPMGTGANVLTF	TGTGCCAGTAGTCCCATGGGGACTGGGGCCAACGTCCTGACTTTC
many	.	TRBV9	TRBJ2-3	CASSGFRGMAGTDTQYF	TGTGCCAGCAGCGGATTCCGAGGGATGGCGGGCACAGATACGCAGTATTTT
few	.	TRBV6-1	TRBJ1-1	CASSDRGSWNTEAFF	TGTGCCAGCAGTGACAGGGGAAGTTGGAACACTGAAGCTTTCTTT
.	TRBD2	TRBV13	TRBJ2-3	CASSGDPGLAGDTQYF	TGTGCCAGCAGCGGTGATCCGGGACTAGCGGGAGATACGCAGTATTTT
few	.	TRBV10-3	TRBJ2-3	CAISGQGKATDTQYF	TGTGCCATCAGTGGGCAGGGGAAGGCTACAGATACGCAGTATTTT
many	.	TRBV28	TRBJ2-7	CASTEGPLYEQYF	TGTGCCAGCACTGAGGGACCGCTCTACGAGCAGTACTTC
.	TRBD1	TRBV5-1	TRBJ2-7	CASSLGGQDSYEQYF	TGCGCCAGCAGCTTGGGAGGACAGGATTCCTACGAGCAGTACTTC
.	TRBD2	TRBV4-1	TRBJ2-1	CASSQTGTSIWQFF	TGCGCCAGCAGCCAAACCGGGACTAGCATATGGCAGTTCTTC
many	TRBD1	TRBV28	TRBJ2-7	CASSPQGLNYEQYF	TGTGCCAGCAGTCCACAGGGGTTAAACTACGAGCAGTACTTC
many	TRBD2	TRBV7-9	TRBJ2-1	CASSLVGSGDEQFF	TGTGCCAGCAGCTTAGTAGGTAGCGGGGATGAGCAGTTCTTC
many	.	TRBV2	TRBJ1-1	CASSDVVGGSPEAFF	TGTGCCAGCAGTGATGTCGTGGGGGGAAGCCCTGAAGCTTTCTTT
many	.	TRBV20-1	TRBJ1-1	CSARDWGGLEAFF	TGCAGTGCTAGAGATTGGGGGGGCCTTGAAGCTTTCTTT
many	TRBD2	TRBV18	TRBJ2-3	CASSPPREGPSGDTQYF	TGTGCCAGCTCACCACCGCGGGAGGGCCCCTCCGGAGATACGCAGTATTTT
few	.	TRBV4-2	TRBJ2-7	CASSQGFDSRYEQYF	TGTGCCAGCAGCCAAGGTTTCGACAGCCGCTACGAGCAGTACTTC
few	.	TRBV6-1	TRBJ2-1	CASSSPRTTNNEQFF	TGTGCCAGCAGTTCCCCAAGGACCACTAACAATGAGCAGTTCTTC
few	.	TRBV6-6	TRBJ1-2	CASSYNGQNYGYTF	TGTGCCAGCAGTTACAACGGACAGAACTATGGCTACACCTTC
few	TRBD2	TRBV20-1	TRBJ2-3	CSARVAGLSTDTQYF	TGCAGTGCTAGAGTAGCGGGATTGAGCACAGATACGCAGTATTTT
.	.	TRBV5-4	TRBJ2-1	CASSLGAGAATYNEQFF	TGTGCCAGCAGCTTGGGGGCCGGGGCGGCAACCTACAATGAGCAGTTCTTC
.	TRBD2	TRBV2	TRBJ2-5	CASSEVGLAEETQYF	TGTGCCAGCAGTGAAGTTGGGCTAGCGGAAGAGACCCAGTACTTC